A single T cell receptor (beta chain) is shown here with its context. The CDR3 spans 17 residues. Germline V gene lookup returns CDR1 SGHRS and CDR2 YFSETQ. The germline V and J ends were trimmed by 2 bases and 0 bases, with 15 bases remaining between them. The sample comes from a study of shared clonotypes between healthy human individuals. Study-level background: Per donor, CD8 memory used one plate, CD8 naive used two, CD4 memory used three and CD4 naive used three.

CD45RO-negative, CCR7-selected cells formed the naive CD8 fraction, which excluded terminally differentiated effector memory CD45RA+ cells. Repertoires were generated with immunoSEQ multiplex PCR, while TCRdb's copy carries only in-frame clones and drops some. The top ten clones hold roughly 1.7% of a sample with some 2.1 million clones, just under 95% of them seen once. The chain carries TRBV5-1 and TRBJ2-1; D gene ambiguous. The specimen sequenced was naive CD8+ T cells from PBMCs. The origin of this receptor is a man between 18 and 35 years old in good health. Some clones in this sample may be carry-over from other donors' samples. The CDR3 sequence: CASSFGIQSGSYNEQFF. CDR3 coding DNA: TGCGCCAGCAGCTTCGGCATTCAGAGTGGCTCCTACAATGAGCAGTTCTTC. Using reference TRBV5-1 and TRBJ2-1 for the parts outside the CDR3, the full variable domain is KAGVTQTPRYLIKTRGQQVTLSCSPISGHRSVSWYQQTPGQGLQFLFEYFSETQRNKGNFPGRFSGRQFSNSRSEMNVSTLELGDSALYLCASSFGIQSGSYNEQFFGPGTRLTVL.